Presented here are 3 T cell receptor beta chains from one specimen sequenced in a study of CD8 T cells in Susac syndrome. Random-hexamer reverse transcription was applied to roughly 0.5 to 1 ug RNA. TCRdb analysed the immunoSEQ multiplex PCR reads with MiXCR anew, one entry per CDR3 protein. The data show over 150,000 distinct CDR3 sequences, approximately 95% seen once. Input material: CD4+ T cells from PBMCs. These receptor sequences come from a human donor with multiple sclerosis.

The J gene is TRBJ2-1, the V gene TRBV7-8, with D perhaps matching TRBD2 (6 bases). There are 14 residues in the CDR3. The germline V gene encodes CDR1 SGHVS and CDR2 FQNEAQ. V dropped 7 bases and J dropped 5 bases, with 15 bases sitting between them. CDR3 coding DNA: TGTGCCAGCATCCATAGGGAGGTCCACAATGAGCAGTTCTTC. Encoded protein: CASIHREVHNEQFF.

The chain is built from TRBV19 and TRBJ2-2, with 8 bases aligning to TRBD1. The CDR3 extends over 14 amino acids. V gave up 4 bases and J gave up 10 bases; unmatched junction bases: 8. Germline V CDR1 and CDR2: LNHDA, SQIVND (reference sequence). The CDR3 nucleotides are TGTGCCAGTAGTACGATCGGACAGGGCGAGGAGCTGTTTTTT. Translation: CASSTIGQGEELFF.

V gene TRBV2 combines with J gene TRBJ2-1, with D tentatively TRBD1 (5 bases). Germline CDR1 SNHLY, CDR2 FYNNEI. V was clipped by 0 bases and J by 0 bases, with 6 bases between them. The CDR3 extends over 15 amino acids. Written as DNA, the CDR3 is TGTGCCAGCAGTGAAGCAACAGGCTCCTACAATGAGCAGTTCTTC. Translating gives CASSEATGSYNEQFF.